The entry below gives a single TCR beta chain sequence along with its context. It has no known antigen specificity. Nothing much larger sits one base from this clone, and base qualities are not available. Using the deep immunoSEQ assay, multiplex PCR amplified TCR CDR3 regions from genomic DNA. Extracted genomic DNA from each cell subset was spread evenly across all wells of several immunoSEQ 96-well plates, with each plate serving as a replicate. Each replicate PCR for sorted subsets received about 210 ng genomic DNA, equal to about 30,000 T cell genomes. The purified libraries were quantified using a Qubit 3.0 fluorometer, sized with a Bioanalyzer 2100, and then quantified again using the KAPA Library Quantification kit. Every immunoSEQ 96-well plate was sequenced on a dedicated single-read 150-cycle Illumina NextSeq 550 flow cell. In the original analysis: Because the immunoSEQ output held only junctional sequences and lacked quality scores, the filtering could not match the filtering applied to full-length reads. To assign V/J genes and CDR3, sequences were annotated against IMGT germline references using PyIR, a Python wrapper for IgBLAST v1.9. Any read was removed if the V/J assignment was weak (E-value above 1e-6), the CDR3 was missing, or the read contained stop codons, out-of-frame junctions, or ambiguous translated residues. V3J clonotypes were defined as sequences sharing an identical inferred V gene, J gene, and CDR3 amino acid sequence. To compute the percentage overlap between repertoires, the number of shared unique clonotypes was divided by the size of the smaller repertoire. Three approaches were used to assess repertoire richness: RTK rarefaction, the Chao1 estimator, and Recon v2.1 estimates of unobserved clonotypes. Generation probabilities for all TCRbeta clonotypes obtained by the gDNA method from a handful of donors were computed using OLGA. TCRdb re-hosts the immuneACCESS table, in-frame sequences only. Its copies lack some clones; in the studies checked, an unresolved V gene accounts for under half of them, and the cause for the rest is not known. V, J and clone size reflect that table, while D and trimming were determined from the DNA. In all, the sample holds roughly 2,500,000 clones, and more than 85% of those were seen once. The ten largest clonotypes hold roughly 0.36% of the sample.

The donors were healthy, HIV-negative adults who had no recently reported acute infections or vaccinations. Every donor was a Caucasian adult residing in Nashville, Tennessee, USA. CD4+ T cells were enriched through magnetic negative selection, after which naive cells were positively selected on CD45RA and the remaining negative fraction served as the memory subset. Blood was collected by leukapheresis, and PBMCs were isolated by Ficoll-Histopaque density gradient centrifugation and then cryopreserved in liquid nitrogen vapor phase. Analytical flow cytometry was used to check the purity and quantity of every magnetically sorted T cell population. From each sorted fraction, genomic DNA was isolated and quantified by UV absorbance on a Nanodrop 2000c. The data were obtained in a study of shared clonotypes between healthy human individuals (dated by TCRdb to between 2020 and 2021). Regarding the research as a whole: The cohort comprised a couple of women and a few men aged 18 to 49 years. For each donor, three plates each were used for CD4 naive and CD4 memory, two plates were used for CD8 naive, and one plate was used for CD8 memory. To estimate repertoire size and how much clonotypes are shared between individuals, the study performed deep sequencing of blood TCR repertoires from a few healthy adults. Libraries were prepared and TCR repertoires were sequenced by different laboratories using diverse techniques, in order to increase sequencing depth and limit assay-specific biases. Each donor's leukapheresis produced roughly between about 0.8 and 10 billion PBMCs.

What the authors observed across the whole study: Sampling was limited to blood, and TCR repertoires in tissue likely differ from TCR repertoires in blood. Sharing across four donors was observed for about 5% of naive CD4, 3.5% of naive CD8, 2.3% of memory CD4, and 0.4% of memory CD8 clonotypes. Pairwise subsampling led to the expectation that sequencing depth would affect the degree of clonotype sharing among donors. Estimated clonotype richness was generally larger for naive than for memory subsets. Compared with non-shared clonotypes, clonotypes shared by all four sorted-subset donors had higher generation probabilities. Even with the large sequencing depth, rarefaction of the sorted-subset datasets indicated that sequencing was incomplete. The genetic and exposure-history diversity represented was limited by the small number of donors.

Sample: naive CD4+ T cells from PBMCs. This sample's cell subset or site label indicates: CD45RA+ positively selected. The source of this sequence is a man between 18 and 35 years old in good health. Some clones in this sample may be carry-over from other donors' samples.

CDR3 sequence: CASSPFDLSGANVLTF. The nucleotide sequence is given as TGTGCCAGCTCACCATTTGACCTTTCTGGGGCCAACGTCCTGACTTTC. The chain links TRBV18 with TRBJ2-6, with no confidently assigned D gene. V drops 2 bases and J drops 1 base, leaving 9 bases in between. According to the germline V gene, CDR1 reads KGHSH and CDR2 reads LQKENI. The CDR3 goes from the cysteine to the phenylalanine over 16 residues. Kept here is only the CDR3 DNA, which spans 48 bases and is read in frame from base 1.